This T cell receptor beta chain was identified during a study of PD-L1 blockade in urothelial cancer. Using immunoSEQ multiplex PCR, the repertoire was profiled, and TCRdb retains in-frame clones only, with some absent. The sample carries 55,000 or so clones, nearly 85% recorded once. The CDR3 has 12 amino acids. CDR1 and CDR2 from the germline V gene are LNHDA and SQIVND (reference sequence). Trimming left V 4 bases short and J 6 bases short, with 9 bases between. This receptor was obtained from a man aged 35 to 55 with urothelial cancer. The chain combines TRBV19 with TRBJ1-1; D is possibly TRBD1 (6 bases). The sequencing here drew on PBMCs, taken around atezolizumab (anti-PD-L1) treatment. The CDR3 reads CASSTGVAEAFF. Here the CDR3 DNA reads TGTGCCAGTAGTACAGGGGTTGCTGAAGCTTTCTTT. Drawing the rest from reference TRBV19 and TRBJ1-1, the complete variable domain is DGGITQSPKYLFRKEGQNVTLSCEQNLNHDAMYWYRQDPGQGLRLIYYSQIVNDFQKGDIAEGYSVSREKKESFPLTVTSAQKNPTAFYLCASSTGVAEAFFGQGTRLTVV.